One sample yielded the 12 T cell receptor beta chains listed below, sequenced in a study of T cell responses to AZD1222 COVID-19 vaccine. The method was immunoSEQ multiplex PCR; TCRdb's version includes in-frame clones alone and lacks a portion of them. The data hold about 110,000 clones, with about nine tenths observed a single time. Sequencing was performed on peripheral blood, taken on day 0 of MenACWY control vaccination. The receptor source for this set is an adult in good health.

This clone was seen a single time. The J gene is TRBJ1-5, the V gene TRBV7-2; tentative D call: TRBD1 (6 bases). This CDR3 region has 15 residues. Trimming stripped 7 bases from V and 0 bases from J, with 13 bases between. Germline V gives CDR1 SGHTA, CDR2 FQGNSA. CDR3 residues: CASTPQGNSNQPQHF. The CDR3, as DNA: TGTGCCAGCACTCCCCAGGGGAATAGCAATCAGCCCCAGCATTTT.

The chain joins TRBV12-3 or TRBV12-4 to TRBJ1-1; D remains unclear. Trimming pared 0 bases from V and 4 bases from J, leaving 6 bases between. The CDR3 sequence is 13 residues long. The CDR3 here is CASSLARGTEAFF. The DNA of the CDR3 is TGTGCCAGCAGTTTAGCCCGGGGCACTGAAGCTTTCTTT.

In this sample, this clone turned up once. The chain uses TRBV30 and TRBJ1-1, with TRBD1 as a possible D gene (5 bases). Between the trimmed V and J ends, which lost 5 bases and 1 base, there was a span of 14 bases. Germline assignment: CDR1 GTSNPN and CDR2 SVGIG (reference sequence). This CDR3 has 14 residues. The CDR3 region is CAWGLRDRNTEAFF. The CDR3 bases are TGTGCCTGGGGACTCAGGGACCGGAACACTGAAGCTTTCTTT.

The chain employs TRBV3-1 (or the pseudogene TRBV3-2) and TRBJ1-2; 7 bases match TRBD1. Germline CDR1 reads LGHDT; CDR2 reads YNNKEL (reference sequence). Trimming at V came to 1 base and at J to 1 base, leaving 3 bases not matched to a gene. The CDR3 covers 15 residues. For the CDR3, the DNA is TGTGCCAGCAGCCAAGGGGACAGAAATAACTATGGCTACACCTTC. Protein sequence: CASSQGDRNNYGYTF.

The chain links TRBV19 to TRBJ1-4, with TRBD1 identical over 7 bases. This CDR3 contains 15 residues. The V gene's germline CDR1 is LNHDA and CDR2 SQIVND (reference sequence). V lost 6 bases, J lost 4 bases, and 8 bases stayed unmatched. The CDR3 here is CASRPGQRYNEKLFF. The DNA of the CDR3 is TGTGCCAGTAGACCGGGACAGCGGTATAATGAAAAACTGTTTTTT.

The chain couples TRBV19 to TRBJ2-5; D possibly corresponds to TRBD2 (6 bases). The CDR3 is 14 amino acids. V lost 4 bases to trimming and J lost 5 bases, with 14 bases between them. The germline V gene has CDR1 LNHDA and CDR2 SQIVND (reference sequence). The CDR3: CASSTTLAWETQYF. In DNA form, the CDR3 reads TGTGCCAGTAGTACGACACTAGCTTGGGAGACCCAGTACTTC.

The chain joins TRBV4-2 to TRBJ2-5; a weak D match, TRBD2 (6 bases). The CDR3 contains 17 residues. V was trimmed by 1 base and J by 4 bases, leaving 19 bases between them. CDR1 LGHNA and CDR2 YNFKEQ come from the germline V gene. The CDR3 bases are TGTGCCAGCAGCCAAGCGCGGATAGCGGCCACGGGAGAGACCCAGTACTTC. Translation gives CASSQARIAATGETQYF.

V is TRBV12-3 or TRBV12-4 and J is TRBJ1-6, with a tentative D call TRBD1 (6 bases). CDR3 length: 13 amino acids. Trimming stripped 10 bases from V and 7 bases from J, with 14 bases between. The CDR3 DNA reads as TGTGCCACCAAAGGGGGTTGGAATTCACCCCTCCACTTT. This encodes CATKGGWNSPLHF.

V and J are TRBV10-3 and TRBJ1-4, with 9 bases aligning to TRBD1. From germline, CDR1 is ENHRY and CDR2 SYGVKD. The ends lost 3 bases at V and 5 bases at J; junction bases unmatched: 10. CDR3 length: 17 amino acids. The CDR3 loop is CAISETGQGVRNEKLFF. The CDR3 nucleotides read TGTGCCATCAGTGAAACGGGACAGGGAGTAAGAAATGAAAAACTGTTTTTT.

The chain combines TRBV3-1 (or the pseudogene TRBV3-2) with TRBJ1-6; perhaps TRBD1 as D (5 bases). V shed 3 bases and J shed 9 bases, with 21 bases lying between them. This CDR3 comprises 17 residues. From germline, CDR1 is LGHDT and CDR2 YNNKEL (reference sequence). CDR3 sequence (DNA): TGTGCCAGCAGCCAGCGAGGCGGGGGTTTTGGTAGTTCACCCCTCCACTTT. It is translated as CASSQRGGGFGSSPLHF.

The chain links TRBV3-1 (or the pseudogene TRBV3-2) to TRBJ1-1, with a weak D call TRBD1 (6 bases). V dropped 5 bases and J dropped 0 bases, with 13 bases sitting between them. The CDR3 runs to 15 residues. Germline V gene data show CDR1 as LGHDT and CDR2 as YNNKEL (reference sequence). The CDR3: CASSNRRTVNTEAFF. CDR3 nucleotide sequence: TGTGCCAGCAGCAACCGGAGGACAGTGAACACTGAAGCTTTCTTT.

The genes are TRBV3-1 (or the pseudogene TRBV3-2) and TRBJ1-1; 7 bases match TRBD1. With V trimmed by 4 bases and J by 4 bases, 6 bases remained unmatched. CDR1 is LGHDT, CDR2 YNNKEL, per germline (reference sequence). This CDR3 is 14 amino acids long. As DNA, the CDR3 is TGTGCCAGCAGCCCTTCGACAGGGACCACTGAAGCTTTCTTT. Its translation is CASSPSTGTTEAFF.